A selection of T cell receptor beta chains follows, all from one sample in a study of blood T cell repertoires in COVID-19. Assay used: immunoSEQ multiplex PCR; TCRdb lists only in-frame clones, some missing. The sample shows approximately 250,000 clones, around 89% of them seen only once. The sample taken for sequencing was PBMCs or T cells enriched from blood (not recorded which). The receptors were gathered from a woman in her twenties or thirties who had recovered from COVID-19. Each CDR3 is given with its conserved first and last residue. Each record gives: J gene, V gene, CDR3 protein.

>TRBJ1-2|TRBV7-6
CASRLLGTGVRLWGYTF
>TRBJ2-7|TRBV5-4
CASSLTGGQYEQYF
>TRBJ1-4|TRBV6-5
CASSLGGFGEKLFF
>TRBJ1-2|TRBV18
CASSPRDSPYGYTF
>TRBJ1-1|TRBV3-1/TRBV3-2
CASSQVTGETEAFF
>TRBJ1-6|TRBV29-1
CSYRRESNSPLHF
>TRBJ2-7|TRBV10-3
CAISVEGAYEQYF
>TRBJ2-2|TRBV28
CASSFPGLAGGRNTGELFF
>TRBJ2-3|TRBV19
CASSTADTQYF
>TRBJ2-7|TRBV19
CASSGRTGGLDEQYF
>TRBJ1-1|TRBV6-5
CASSYYGRGNTEAFF
>TRBJ2-7|TRBV28
CASYNARTASYREQYF
>TRBJ1-2|TRBV9
CASSARSQTYGYTF
>TRBJ2-7|TRBV5-1
CASSLNVPGNNHEQYF
>TRBJ1-4|TRBV7-2
CASSLISGQEKLFF
>TRBJ2-2|TRBV12-5
CASGAGGLPGELFF
>TRBJ2-7|TRBV5-4
CASSSGLAFLGYEQYF
>TRBJ2-7|TRBV29-1
CSVPSAGQGGYEQYF
>TRBJ2-1|TRBV3-1/TRBV3-2
CASSQGYPAGGPDEQFF
>TRBJ2-1|TRBV19
CASSIDRLARYNEQFF
>TRBJ2-3|TRBV18
CASSQTLAGGRSTDTQYF
>TRBJ2-3|TRBV7-9
CASSMAGTDTQYF
>TRBJ1-1|TRBV6-4
CASSDTTGVGTEAFF
>TRBJ2-7|TRBV27
CASSLIGAEPYEQYF
>TRBJ1-3|TRBV28
CASSLISSGNTIYF
>TRBJ2-5|TRBV2
CASSLDRFQETQYF
>TRBJ2-5|TRBV19
CASSKDRGRETQYF
>TRBJ1-6|TRBV5-5
CASSTRDWDSPLHF
>TRBJ1-1|TRBV4-2
CASSLSGVGDTEAFF
>TRBJ1-1|TRBV7-9
CASSLFGGGITEAFF
>TRBJ2-7|TRBV3-1/TRBV3-2
CASSQVRASGIYEQYF